The next 10 T cell receptor beta chains were all read from a single sample in a study of T-cell memory formation after mild COVID-19. TCRdb reprocessed the 5' RACE reads via MiXCR and lists one record per CDR3 protein. The sample lists 120,000 to 150,000 distinct CDR3 sequences, 6% to 7% seen once, with around 2% in the top ten. The sequenced sample consisted of PBMCs or a T cell subset sorted from them (not recorded which). Every receptor here comes from an adult woman who had mild COVID-19 (a few samples of this study predate the infection). Cell type and time point are not known.

This clonotype came up a few times. The genes are TRBV2 and TRBJ2-7; TRBD2 might be the D (5 bases). The CDR3 runs 13 residues. Per germline, CDR1 SNHLY and CDR2 FYNNEI. V was pared by 7 bases and J by 4 bases, with 14 bases between. The CDR3 nucleotides are TGTGCCAGCACAGGACTCCTTGGGTACGAGCAGTACTTC. Its protein is CASTGLLGYEQYF.

The rearrangement uses TRBV9 and TRBJ2-1; 9 nucleotides agree with TRBD2. Germline V gives CDR1 SGDLS, CDR2 YYNGEE. J was trimmed by 4 bases and V by 0 bases; bases with no gene match: 2. This CDR3 is 15 amino acids long. CDR3 residues: CASSVVSGGYNEQFF. CDR3 nucleotide sequence: TGTGCCAGCAGCGTAGTTAGCGGGGGATACAATGAGCAGTTCTTC.

This clonotype has a count of ten or more. The chain employs TRBV6-6 and TRBJ1-1; D gene ambiguous. Per germline, CDR1 MNHNY and CDR2 SVGAGI (reference sequence). This CDR3 has 15 amino acids. The V end was cut by 0 bases, the J end by 1 base, with 9 bases between. The CDR3 region has the DNA TGTGCCAGCAGTTACTCGGTGCAGGCGAACACTGAAGCTTTCTTT. Protein: CASSYSVQANTEAFF.

This clonotype was observed many times. This chain joins TRBV7-2 and TRBJ1-1, with D possibly matching TRBD1 (5 bases). Trimming took off 5 bases at V and 1 base at J, with 17 bases between the two ends. The germline V gene has CDR1 SGHTA and CDR2 FQGNSA. The CDR3 totals 16 residues. CDR3 amino acids: CASSDHSGRRNTEAFF. CDR3 sequence (DNA): TGTGCCAGCAGCGACCACTCGGGACGGAGGAACACTGAAGCTTTCTTT.

This clonotype was counted between two and nine times. V and J are TRBV20-1 and TRBJ2-5, with 9 bases aligning to TRBD2. Germline CDR1 is DFQATT and CDR2 is SNEGSKA (reference sequence). V shed 5 bases and J 3 bases; nucleotides not matched to a gene: 1. This CDR3 has 12 residues. The CDR3 sequence is CSARTSEETQYF. Here the CDR3 DNA reads TGCAGTGCTCGGACTAGCGAAGAGACCCAGTACTTC.

The chain has TRBV5-1 and TRBJ1-1; 7 bases align to TRBD1. Germline CDR1 SGHRS, CDR2 YFSETQ. The CDR3 is made up of 12 amino acids. Germline trimming cut 4 bases from V and 6 bases from J; bases unmatched to any gene: 3. The chain's CDR3 is CASSTQGPEAFF. The CDR3 coding sequence is TGCGCCAGCAGCACACAGGGGCCTGAAGCTTTCTTT.

This clonotype was counted ten times or more. The chain recombines TRBV2 with TRBJ2-1; possibly TRBD2 for D (5 bases). The CDR3 is 14 amino acids. V lost 4 bases and J lost 4, with 11 bases in between. CDR1 SNHLY and CDR2 FYNNEI come from the germline V gene. CDR3 coding DNA: TGTGCCAGCAGTGGGTTAGCGACGTACAATGAGCAGTTCTTC. This codes for CASSGLATYNEQFF.

This clonotype was found many times. V usage is TRBV18 and J usage is TRBJ2-2, with D perhaps matching TRBD2 (6 bases). This CDR3 has 16 amino acids. The V gene lost 4 bases and the J gene lost 3 bases, with 15 bases spanning the gap. Germline V gives CDR1 KGHSH, CDR2 LQKENI. CDR3 DNA sequence: TGTGCCAGCTCACAACCTACACTAGCTTACACCGGGGAGCTGTTTTTT. Amino acid sequence: CASSQPTLAYTGELFF.

This clonotype was counted ten times or more. This chain joins TRBV7-2 and TRBJ2-1, with a tentative D call TRBD2 (5 bases). V was trimmed by 1 base and J by 7 bases, leaving 14 bases between them. The germline gives CDR1 SGHTA, CDR2 FQGNSA. The CDR3 has 15 residues. CDR3 nucleotide sequence: TGTGCCAGCAGCTTAGGTTCCAGGACGGGGAATGAGCAGTTCTTC. Protein sequence: CASSLGSRTGNEQFF.

This clonotype was counted only a few times. The chain couples TRBV24-1 to TRBJ2-7; no clear D gene. Trimming cost V 0 bases and J 0 bases, with 11 bases left between them. This CDR3 comprises 16 residues. CDR1 and CDR2 from the germline V gene are KGHDR and SFDVKD. CDR3: CATSDLRVARSYEQYF. The CDR3 DNA reads TGTGCCACCAGTGATTTGCGGGTCGCTCGCTCCTACGAGCAGTACTTC.